The sequence of this T cell receptor (beta chain) was determined in a study of cytomegalovirus exposure and HLA in healthy donors. Turning to the study itself: Genotyping showed 81% of over 350 donors falling in the Caucasian-associated ancestry cluster.

Study-wide results and caveats: In an earlier analysis, in 587 donors, most V segments appeared productive either ~90% or ~30% of the time. There were a few CMV-associated chains whose specificity for CMV antigens was confirmed in vitro.

The PCR used 60 Vbeta and 13 Jbeta primers. Assay: immunoSEQ multiplex PCR; the TCRdb copy retains only in-frame clones and omits some. The repertoire includes 110,000 or so clones, 70% to 85% of them detected once, and around 2.7% sits in the top ten. On this clone itself: Its antigen remains unidentified.

Trimming at V came to 4 bases and at J to 11 bases, leaving 11 bases not matched to a gene. The CDR3 contains 15 residues. Sequences were obtained from PBMCs. The clonotype was recovered from a woman aged 18-29 years in good health and CMV-seronegative. V gene TRBV23-1 combines with J gene TRBJ1-6; 7 bases are shared with TRBD1. TRBV23-1 qualifies as an ORF whose function is uncertain. The CDR3 DNA is TGCGCCAGCAGTCCTCGGACAGGACGGGCGGCACCCCTCCACTTT. Translating it yields CASSPRTGRAAPLHF.